The 27 T cell receptor beta chains in this list originate from one sample, sequenced in a study of radiotherapy plus CTLA-4 blockade in lung cancer. Repertoires were generated with immunoSEQ multiplex PCR, while TCRdb's copy carries only in-frame clones and drops some. The sample lists 75,000 to 100,000 clones, roughly 74% occurring once. The sequenced sample was peripheral blood, obtained from a patient treated with radiotherapy plus ipilimumab. These receptors came from a human donor with non-small cell lung cancer who had a partial response to radiotherapy plus ipilimumab. Some clones in this sample may be carry-over from other donors' samples.

This clone appeared a single time. The J gene is TRBJ1-4, the V gene TRBV6-1; D might be TRBD1 (5 bases). Germline loops: CDR1 MNHNS, CDR2 SASEGT. Deletions cut 8 bases from V and 7 bases from J, with 20 bases between. The CDR3 spans 15 residues. CDR3 amino acids: CASVTQGSYSEKLFF. The CDR3 DNA sequence: TGTGCCAGCGTAACTCAGGGTTCGTATTCTGAAAAACTGTTTTTT.

In its sample, this clone was seen once. The chain recombines TRBV11-2 with TRBJ2-1; TRBD1 is a possible D gene (6 bases). This CDR3 spans 15 amino acids. The V gene's germline CDR1 is SGHAT and CDR2 FQNNGV. V was cut by 5 bases and J by 7 bases, with 18 bases left in between. The CDR3 here is CASSPPGHPPNEQFF. In DNA, the CDR3 is TGTGCCAGCAGCCCCCCGGGACACCCACCTAATGAGCAGTTCTTC.

V is TRBV9 and J is TRBJ2-3, with 7 bases matching TRBD2. CDR3 size: 16 residues. Per germline, CDR1 SGDLS and CDR2 YYNGEE. V lost 4 bases to trimming and J lost 1 base; unmatched junction nucleotides: 9. CDR3 amino acids: CASSPMGLAGTDTQYF. CDR3 sequence (DNA): TGTGCCAGCAGCCCGATGGGGCTAGCGGGCACAGATACGCAGTATTTT.

This clone was seen just once. The chain joins TRBV19 to TRBJ1-5; the match to TRBD1 covers 10 bases. J was trimmed by 6 bases and V by 10 bases; bases with no gene match: 12. CDR1 LNHDA and CDR2 SQIVND come from the germline V gene (reference sequence). The length of the CDR3 is 15 residues. CDR3 sequence (DNA): TGTGCCACCCGACAGGGGGACAGGGGCGTTCAGCCCCAGCATTTT. It codes for CATRQGDRGVQPQHF.

This clone was found once. The chain uses TRBV9 and TRBJ2-1; 8 bases agree with TRBD2. CDR3 length: 14 residues. The germline V gene encodes CDR1 SGDLS and CDR2 YYNGEE. V shed 6 bases, J shed 2 bases, and the junction held 4 bases outside the gene matches. As DNA, the CDR3 is TGTGCCAGCACGCGGGGGGACACCTACAATGAGCAGTTCTTC. Translated, it gives CASTRGDTYNEQFF.

This rearrangement joins TRBV5-1 to TRBJ2-2, with D maybe TRBD2 (5 bases). Trimming shortened V by 1 base and J by 4 bases, and 11 bases separated the two germline ends. This CDR3 comprises 15 residues. The germline gives CDR1 SGHRS, CDR2 YFSETQ. The CDR3 sequence is CASSLQEAGTGELFF. DNA for the CDR3: TGCGCCAGCAGCTTGCAGGAGGCAGGCACCGGGGAGCTGTTTTTT.

This chain links TRBV5-1 with TRBJ2-5; 11 nucleotides align to TRBD2. The J segment lost 1 base and the V segment lost 4 bases, leaving 6 bases of the junction unmatched. CDR1 and CDR2 (germline): SGHRS, YFSETQ. The CDR3 runs to 16 residues. The CDR3 loop is CASSRLAGGIQETQYF. CDR3 nucleotides: TGCGCCAGCAGCCGGCTAGCGGGGGGCATCCAAGAGACCCAGTACTTC.

CDR3 sequence (DNA): TGTGCCTCCATTGGACAGACGAACACCGGGGAGCTGTTTTTT. Residues: CASIGQTNTGELFF. The rearrangement joins TRBV18 to TRBJ2-2, with TRBD1 as a possible D gene (6 bases). Looked up from germline, CDR1 is KGHSH and CDR2 is LQKENI. The CDR3 contains 14 residues. V was cut by 11 bases and J by 0 bases, with 13 bases left in between.

CDR3 region: CASSQDSLQSYEQYF. As DNA, the CDR3 is TGTGCCAGCAGCCAGGACAGCCTACAATCCTACGAGCAGTACTTC. The genes are TRBV5-4 and TRBJ2-7; D may be TRBD1 (6 bases). CDR1 is SGHNT and CDR2 is YYREEE in the germline V gene (reference sequence). This CDR3 region has 15 residues. The germline V and J ends were trimmed by 4 bases and 1 base, with 15 bases remaining between them.

The genes are TRBV27 and TRBJ1-2, with TRBD1 matching over 8 bases. V was pared by 0 bases and J by 8 bases, with 5 bases of the junction left unmatched. The CDR3 is made up of 14 amino acids. In germline, CDR1 is MNHEY, CDR2 SMNVEV (reference sequence). CDR3: CASSLSRGRGGYTF. The CDR3 bases are TGTGCCAGCAGTTTATCCAGGGGGCGTGGGGGCTACACCTTC.

The V call is TRBV7-2, the J call TRBJ2-7; 10 bases are a match to TRBD2. The CDR3 consists of 14 residues. Trimming cost V 8 bases and J 2 bases; bases outside gene matches: 6. Germline CDR1 and CDR2: SGHTA and FQGNSA. CDR3 in DNA: TGTGCCAGCCTGTCTAGCGGGGGCCCCTACGAGCAGTACTTC. Protein product: CASLSSGGPYEQYF.

The genes are TRBV14 and TRBJ2-7, with 8 bases that match TRBD1. V was pared by 4 bases and J by 0 bases, with 5 bases of the junction left unmatched. From germline, CDR1 is SGHDN and CDR2 FVKESK. This CDR3 has 15 residues. The CDR3 region is CASSPQGAGSYEQYF. In DNA, the CDR3 is TGTGCCAGCAGCCCGCAGGGGGCTGGCTCCTACGAGCAGTACTTC.

This chain joins TRBV7-2 and TRBJ2-7, with 8 bases aligning to TRBD2. Germline V gene lookup returns CDR1 SGHTA and CDR2 FQGNSA. This CDR3 has 15 amino acids. With V trimmed by 5 bases and J by 3 bases, 9 bases remained unmatched. CDR3 in DNA: TGTGCCAGCAGCCCCCGGGTAGCGGGAAACTACGAGCAGTACTTC. It is translated as CASSPRVAGNYEQYF.

This sequence joins TRBV5-1 and TRBJ2-3; 11 bases match TRBD2. Germline values: CDR1 SGHRS, CDR2 YFSETQ. V gave up 0 bases and J gave up 0 bases; unmatched junction bases: 6. This CDR3 has 18 residues. The CDR3 is CASSLVGSGGASTDTQYF. CDR3 sequence (DNA): TGCGCCAGCAGCTTGGTCGGTAGCGGGGGGGCAAGCACAGATACGCAGTATTTT.

The chain employs TRBV5-6 and TRBJ2-1; TRBD2 matches at 8 bases. V trimming: 4 bases; J trimming: 8 bases; junction bases outside the gene matches: 20. Germline assignment: CDR1 SGHDT and CDR2 YYEEEE. This CDR3 region has 18 residues. In DNA, the CDR3 is TGTGCCAGCAGCGAAGGGACTAGTGGGGGGGCTTTATTCGATGAGCAGTTCTTC. Translation: CASSEGTSGGALFDEQFF.

V usage is TRBV28 and J usage is TRBJ1-2; tentatively, D is TRBD1 (6 bases). CDR1 is MDHEN and CDR2 is SYDVKM in the germline V gene. The CDR3 has 12 amino acids. V was cut by 10 bases and J by 4 bases, with 13 bases left in between. The CDR3 DNA is TGTGCCATTGCGACAGGAGGCTATGGCTACACCTTC. Amino acids: CAIATGGYGYTF.

This chain connects TRBV7-8 to TRBJ2-3, with 9 bases identical to TRBD2. CDR3 length: 16 amino acids. V lost 1 base and J lost 2; bases outside the gene matches: 4. Germline V CDR1 and CDR2: SGHVS, FQNEAQ. CDR3 sequence: CASSLGLAEITDTQYF. As DNA, the CDR3 is TGTGCCAGCAGCTTAGGACTAGCGGAGATCACAGATACGCAGTATTTT.

V is TRBV19 and J is TRBJ1-1, with TRBD1 identical over 9 bases. V was pared by 6 bases and J by 10 bases, with 9 bases of the junction left unmatched. CDR1 is LNHDA and CDR2 is SQIVND in the germline V gene (reference sequence). CDR3 length: 13 amino acids. This chain's CDR3 is CASRLQGAEGAFF. CDR3 nucleotide sequence: TGTGCCAGTAGGCTACAGGGGGCGGAGGGAGCTTTCTTT. The full variable domain, completed using reference TRBV19 and TRBJ1-1, is DGGITQSPKYLFRKEGQNVTLSCEQNLNHDAMYWYRQDPGQGLRLIYYSQIVNDFQKGDIAEGYSVSREKKESFPLTVTSAQKNPTAFYLCASRLQGAEGAFFGQGTRLTVV.

This clone was picked up a small number of times. This chain connects TRBV18 to TRBJ2-3; D is undetermined. The V end lost 5 bases, the J end lost 3 bases, and 6 bases lay between the germline ends. The germline gives CDR1 KGHSH, CDR2 LQKENI. This CDR3 contains 12 residues. CDR3 nucleotide sequence: TGTGCCAGCTCAACCAGGACAGATACGCAGTATTTT. Protein product: CASSTRTDTQYF. The complete variable domain, with remaining parts taken from reference TRBV18 and TRBJ2-3, reads NAGVMQNPRHLVRRRGQEARLRCSPMKGHSHVYWYRQLPEEGLKFMVYLQKENIIDESGMPKERFSAEFPKEGPSILRIQQVVRGDSAAYFCASSTRTDTQYFGPGTRLTVL.

This chain joins TRBV28 and TRBJ2-3; 8 nucleotides align to TRBD2. After removal of 7 bases from V and 1 base from J, the junction contained 4 bases not matched to a gene. This CDR3 has 14 amino acids. The V gene's germline CDR1 is MDHEN and CDR2 SYDVKM. The CDR3 loop reads CASKRELGTDTQYF. The CDR3 nucleotides read TGTGCCAGCAAGCGGGAGTTGGGCACAGATACGCAGTATTTT.

The chain recombines TRBV5-8 with TRBJ2-5; TRBD2 might be the D (5 bases). The ends were cut back, 0 bases at V and 1 base at J, with 16 bases in the middle. Germline V gene lookup returns CDR1 SGHTS and CDR2 YDEGEE. The CDR3 extends over 17 amino acids. In DNA, the CDR3 is TGTGCCAGCAGCTTGGGTGCGGCCTCGAGGGCCCAAGAGACCCAGTACTTC. It is translated as CASSLGAASRAQETQYF.

The V call is TRBV6-4, the J call TRBJ1-5; the D is unclear. This CDR3 region has 13 residues. The germline V gene encodes CDR1 MRHNA and CDR2 SNTAGT. With 4 bases removed from V and 6 bases from J, the gap between germline ends came to 10 bases. Here the CDR3 DNA reads TGTGCCAGCAGTGTGGAGTTAGGTCAGCCCCAGCATTTT. Translated, it gives CASSVELGQPQHF.

The V and J genes are TRBV4-2 and TRBJ1-4; 8 bases match TRBD1. Per germline, CDR1 LGHNA and CDR2 YNFKEQ. The ends lost 4 bases at V and 7 bases at J; junction bases unmatched: 11. The CDR3 loop spans 16 amino acids. CDR3: CASSPDRVGGSEKLFF. The CDR3 nucleotides are TGTGCCAGCAGCCCGGACAGGGTAGGAGGGAGTGAAAAACTGTTTTTT.

The rearrangement uses TRBV28 and TRBJ1-5; D call uncertain. Per germline, CDR1 MDHEN and CDR2 SYDVKM. This CDR3 comprises 15 residues. V was trimmed by 6 bases and J by 4 bases, leaving 16 bases between them. CDR3 nucleotides: TGTGCCAGCAGGTTTGGGATGGGGAGTAATCAGCCCCAGCATTTT. It translates to CASRFGMGSNQPQHF.

J is TRBJ2-1 and V is TRBV28; 10 nucleotides match TRBD2. The CDR3 totals 14 residues. The germline gives CDR1 MDHEN, CDR2 SYDVKM. V was clipped by 8 bases and J by 4 bases; unmatched bases: 5. CDR3 amino acids: CASLGTSAYNEQFF. The CDR3 coding sequence is TGTGCCAGCTTAGGGACTAGCGCTTACAATGAGCAGTTCTTC.

The chain uses TRBV19 and TRBJ1-1, with D perhaps matching TRBD1 (6 bases). The CDR3 loop spans 13 amino acids. The V gene's germline CDR1 is LNHDA and CDR2 SQIVND (reference sequence). V was cut by 6 bases and J by 2 bases, with 10 bases left in between. CDR3 nucleotides: TGTGCCAGTAGCCAGGGGATCAACACTGAAGCTTTCTTT. This codes for CASSQGINTEAFF.

The V and J genes are TRBV11-3 and TRBJ2-6; a weak D match, TRBD1 (6 bases). CDR3 length: 15 amino acids. V gave up 5 bases and J gave up 4 bases, with 12 bases separating them. The germline V gene encodes CDR1 SGHNT and CDR2 YENEEA. CDR3 in DNA: TGTGCCAGCAGCCGAGGTGGGACAGGGGCCAACGTCCTGACTTTC. This translates into CASSRGGTGANVLTF.